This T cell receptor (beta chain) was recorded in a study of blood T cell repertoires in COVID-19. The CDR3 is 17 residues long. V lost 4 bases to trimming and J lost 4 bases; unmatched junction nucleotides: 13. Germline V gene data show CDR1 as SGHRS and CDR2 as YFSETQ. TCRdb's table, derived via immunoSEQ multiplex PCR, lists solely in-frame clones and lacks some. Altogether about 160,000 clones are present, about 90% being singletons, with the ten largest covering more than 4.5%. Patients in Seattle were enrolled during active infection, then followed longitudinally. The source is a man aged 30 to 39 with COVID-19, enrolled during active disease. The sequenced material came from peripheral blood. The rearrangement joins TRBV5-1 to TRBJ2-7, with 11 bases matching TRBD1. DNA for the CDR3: TGCGCCAGCAGCCTACTAACCTGGACAGGGGGCGATTACGAGCAGTACTTC. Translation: CASSLLTWTGGDYEQYF.